The source of this TCR beta chain is a study of blood T cell repertoires in COVID-19 (dated by TCRdb to about 2020). For context, the study as a whole: Samples from collaborators originated in the United States, Italy and Spain and spanned both the acute and convalescent phases of COVID-19. The material from the prospective study consisted of cDNA or gDNA derived from T cells, B-cell-depleted T cells, or PBMCs. Deeply sampled blood TCRbeta repertoires from subjects exposed to, actively infected with, or recovered from COVID-19 were included in the dataset. The repertoires were made available in a free public database intended to serve as a resource for research on the immune response to SARS-CoV-2. The samples were drawn from the first 160 participants of the ongoing ImmuneRACE study and from over 950 subjects provided by 6 global collaborators. A de-identified subject ID, COVID-19 status, age in years and sex were almost always included in the sample metadata. Where available, HLA class I and class II types were taken from metadata supplied by the sample provider and were not determined by assay-based typing.

Concerning this clone itself: Its specific antigen is unknown. Per-base quality was not reported, and no clone a single base away is much larger than it.

Per the germline V gene, SGHTA is the CDR1 and FQGNSA is the CDR2. Deletion took 2 bases off V and 3 bases off J, with a span of 18 bases between the germline ends. The CDR3 starts with the cysteine, ends with the phenylalanine, and has 17 residues. The kept DNA is CDR3 alone, 51 bases in frame from the first base. Points the paper makes about the study in general: The quantity of clinical and demographic metadata differed by source and by participant and was supplied without curation.

Participants in the prospective study were enrolled through a virtual design, were aged about 18 to 89 years, and lived in approximately 24 United States geographic areas. Cohort assignment in the prospective study relied on participant-reported clinical history from a screening survey and a study questionnaire. In the prospective study, whole blood, serum and a nasopharyngeal or oropharyngeal swab were collected from each participant by mobile phlebotomists. Prospective study participants could optionally give additional blood draws and questionnaires over an approximately two-month period. Blood samples from the prospective study were shipped frozen or at room temperature prior to DNA extraction. The immunoSEQ Assay, a bias-controlled multiplex PCR, was used to amplify TCRbeta CDR3 regions from genomic DNA. The paper's processing steps were these. Within the assay, amplification of reference gene primers was used to estimate how many nucleated cells each sample contained. Sequence reads were collapsed and filtered to measure the absolute abundance of every unique TCRbeta CDR3 rearrangement. For each sample, productive Simpson clonality was calculated by taking the square root of Simpson's diversity index across productive rearrangements. As stored in TCRdb, this immuneACCESS dataset retains in-frame rearrangements with V and J assigned. A fraction of the clones does not appear; measured against another copy, unresolved V genes explain less than half of the discrepancy, and the remainder lacks a known reason. The DNA was the basis for D and trimming; V, J and clone size are from that table. The sample contains 70,000 to 90,000 clones, approximately 90% of them found a single time. 0.9% to 1.5% of the sample is taken by the ten largest.

The sequenced sample consisted of PBMCs or T cells enriched from blood (not recorded which). This chain joins TRBV7-2 to TRBJ2-3, with a tentative D gene TRBD2 over 5 matching bases. This sequence was found in a woman in her forties or fifties with acute COVID-19. The CDR3 region has the sequence CASSLQLNPRGTDTQYF. The nucleotide sequence is given as TGTGCCAGCAGCTTACAACTCAACCCACGCGGGACAGATACGCAGTATTTT. Full variable domain (CDR3 extended with the reference TRBV7-2 and TRBJ2-3 proteins): GAGVSQSPSNKVTEKGKDVELRCDPISGHTALYWYRQSLGQGLEFLIYFQGNSAPDKSGLPSDRFSAERTGGSVSTLTIQRTQQEDSAVYLCASSLQLNPRGTDTQYFGPGTRLTVL.